What follows is one T cell receptor beta chain and its context. The antigen remains unidentified. Relative to the germline gene, one junction end is altered; a read error may explain this. The length of the CDR3 is 13 residues. Germline lookup yields CDR1 KGHSH and CDR2 LQKENI. The data derive from a study of OX40 agonist ivuxolimab in advanced cancers. Study at large: Patients assigned to dose escalation were diagnosed with hepatocellular carcinoma, melanoma, renal cell or head and neck cancer. Study outcomes and limitations: At 0.1 to 3.0 mg/kg, CD4+ and CD8+ blood T cells expanded clonally by week 6. The study found among the lowest clonal expansion in partial responders at 0.1-3.0 mg/kg.

The table came from immunoSEQ multiplex PCR; TCRdb's copy has only in-frame clones and leaves some out. Found here are 78,000 or so clones, roughly 86% of them singletons; the top ten hold around 0.78%. Autoimmune disease history or systemic immunosuppression excluded patients. This TCR came from an adult with an advanced solid tumor such as melanoma, head and neck, liver or kidney cancer. The chain is built from TRBV18 and TRBJ2-6; 7 bases are shared with TRBD1. The sequences come from CD4+ or CD8+ T cells sorted from blood, collected in a trial of the OX40 agonist ivuxolimab. Here the CDR3 DNA reads TGTGCCAGCTCATCCGACAGGGCCGACGTCCTGACTTTC. Translated, it gives CASSSDRADVLTF.